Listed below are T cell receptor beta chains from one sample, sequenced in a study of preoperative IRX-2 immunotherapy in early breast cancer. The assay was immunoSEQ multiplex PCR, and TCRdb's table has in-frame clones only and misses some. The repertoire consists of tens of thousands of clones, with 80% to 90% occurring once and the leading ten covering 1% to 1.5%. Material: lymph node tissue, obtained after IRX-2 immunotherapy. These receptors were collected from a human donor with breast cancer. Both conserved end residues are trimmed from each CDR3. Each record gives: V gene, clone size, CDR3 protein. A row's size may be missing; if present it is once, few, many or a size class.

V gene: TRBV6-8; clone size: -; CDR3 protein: ASSYSTILGTEAF
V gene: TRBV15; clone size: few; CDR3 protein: ATSSGGRNYGYT
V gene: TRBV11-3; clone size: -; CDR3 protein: ASSPLPGTGVTEQY
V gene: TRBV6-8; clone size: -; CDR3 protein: ASRETGVDIQY
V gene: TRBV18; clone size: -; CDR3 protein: ASSPLVAANYGYT
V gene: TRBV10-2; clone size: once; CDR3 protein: ASSSQEPLAHQPQH
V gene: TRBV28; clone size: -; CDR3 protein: ASSSSGTGGYT
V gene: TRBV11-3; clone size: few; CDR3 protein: ASSVSRQAQTQY
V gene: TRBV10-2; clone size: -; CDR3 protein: TNPGQVISPQH
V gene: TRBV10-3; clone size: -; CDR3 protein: AISEYINTGELF
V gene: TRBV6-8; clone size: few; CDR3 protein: ASSDQTGILYGYT
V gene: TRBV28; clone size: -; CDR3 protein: ASSKTGMNTEAF
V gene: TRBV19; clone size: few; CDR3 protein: ASRKGWSNEKLF
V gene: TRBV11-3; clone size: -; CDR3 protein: ASTQTGAGNTIY
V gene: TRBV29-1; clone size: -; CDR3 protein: SVDLVSPSEQF
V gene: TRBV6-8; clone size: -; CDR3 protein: ASSYGEEETQY
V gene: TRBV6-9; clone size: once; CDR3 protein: AIREDTEAF
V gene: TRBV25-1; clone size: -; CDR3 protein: ASSDIGNQPQH
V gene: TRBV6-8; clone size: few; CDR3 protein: ASSDREMGTEAF
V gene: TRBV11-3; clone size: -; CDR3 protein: ASSLEGITDSPLH
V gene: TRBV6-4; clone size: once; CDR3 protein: ASSYSKVRSETQY
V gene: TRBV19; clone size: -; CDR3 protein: ASALVQRGTYEQY
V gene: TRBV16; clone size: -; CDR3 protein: ASSLPQGRQY
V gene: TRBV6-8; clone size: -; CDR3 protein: ASSKDSGEKLF
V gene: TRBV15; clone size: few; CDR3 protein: ATSRDFTTDTQY
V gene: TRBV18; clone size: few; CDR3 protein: ASSRGQETEAF
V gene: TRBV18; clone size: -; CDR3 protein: ASSPGGSTEAF
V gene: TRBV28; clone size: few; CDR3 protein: ASSIPTSPLH
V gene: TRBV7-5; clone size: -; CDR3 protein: ASSYKTSGGNNEQF
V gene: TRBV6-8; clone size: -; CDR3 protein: ASRMGGGTEAF
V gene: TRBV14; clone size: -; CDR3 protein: ASSQDGRSSGGATDTQY
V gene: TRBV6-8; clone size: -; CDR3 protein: ASSYSNGQGYT
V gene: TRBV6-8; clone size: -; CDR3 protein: ASSQRGQGRGYGYT
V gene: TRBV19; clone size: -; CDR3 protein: ASSMDRSTGELF
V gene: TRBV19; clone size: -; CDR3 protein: ASSDIRGSTNEKLF
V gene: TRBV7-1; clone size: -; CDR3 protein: ASSDRLAGGLEF
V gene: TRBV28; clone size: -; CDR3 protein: ASSTLISSGGVTDTQY
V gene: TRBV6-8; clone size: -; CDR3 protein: ASSTDRAGELF
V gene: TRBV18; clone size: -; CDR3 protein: ASSPGQGDNSPLH
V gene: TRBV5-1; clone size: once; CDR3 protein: ASSRRDIRMNTEAF
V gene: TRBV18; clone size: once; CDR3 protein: ASSPSRGDSSFT
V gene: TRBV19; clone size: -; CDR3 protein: ASSSQSSGTGDEKLF
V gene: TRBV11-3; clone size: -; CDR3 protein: ASSQTGRNTEAF
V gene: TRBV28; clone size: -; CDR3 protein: ARRDRGGLYEKLF
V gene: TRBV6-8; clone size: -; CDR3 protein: ASSYQPTVFNTEAF
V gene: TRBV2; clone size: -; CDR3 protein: ASSVVGQAVGGDTIY